The next 21 T cell receptor beta chains were all read from a single sample in a study of shared clonotypes between healthy human individuals. Sequencing used immunoSEQ multiplex PCR; TCRdb keeps in-frame clones, though not all of them. The sample has 2 million to 3 million clones, approximately 92% seen once; the top ten hold more than 0.12%. Sequenced input: naive CD4+ T cells sorted from blood. Subset defined: CD45RA+ positively selected. These TCRs come from a man younger than 30 in good health.

There are a few counts of this clone. The chain is built from TRBV2 and TRBJ1-5; D uncertain. The V gene lost 4 bases and the J gene lost 3 bases, with 4 bases spanning the gap. This CDR3 comprises 12 residues. CDR1 is SNHLY and CDR2 is FYNNEI in the germline V gene. For the CDR3, the DNA is TGTGCCAGCAGTGGGGACAATCAGCCCCAGCATTTT. As protein: CASSGDNQPQHF.

The chain carries TRBV4-3 and TRBJ2-2; TRBD2 matches 7 bases. The CDR3 spans 18 residues. Germline CDR1 is LGHNA and CDR2 is YSLEER. V dropped 1 base and J dropped 4; count of bases not matched to a gene: 12. The CDR3 here is CASSQGKGAGVGTGELFF. DNA of the CDR3: TGCGCCAGCAGCCAAGGAAAAGGCGCGGGAGTGGGCACCGGGGAGCTGTTTTTT.

In regard to this clone: The same CDR3 is also encoded by other DNA sequences in this sample. The chain recombines TRBV28 with TRBJ2-5, with D possibly matching TRBD2 (6 bases). Germline assignment: CDR1 MDHEN and CDR2 SYDVKM. CDR3 length equals 13 residues. V lost 2 bases and J lost 5, with 9 bases in between. CDR3 coding DNA: TGTGCCAGCAGTTTAGCTGGGGGGGAGACCCAGTACTTC. Its translation is CASSLAGGETQYF.

The chain is built from TRBV10-3 and TRBJ1-5, with D unclear. The germline CDR1 and CDR2 sequences are ENHRY and SYGVKD. This CDR3 has 16 amino acids. V gave up 0 bases and J gave up 3 bases, with 12 bases separating them. The CDR3 reads CAISESQKVTNQPQHF. The CDR3 DNA reads as TGTGCCATCAGTGAGTCCCAAAAGGTTACCAATCAGCCCCAGCATTTT.

J is TRBJ1-5 and V is TRBV6-1; D call uncertain. The germline V and J ends were trimmed by 3 bases and 9 bases, with 15 bases remaining between them. Germline V gives CDR1 MNHNS, CDR2 SASEGT. The CDR3 spans 14 residues. The CDR3 coding sequence is TGTGCCAGCAGTGAGAGGACGCCCCTAGGGCCCCAGCATTTT. It is translated as CASSERTPLGPQHF.

The chain uses TRBV5-8 and TRBJ1-6; D unresolved. With 0 bases removed from V and 10 bases from J, the gap between germline ends came to 2 bases. Germline V gives CDR1 SGHTS, CDR2 YDEGEE. This CDR3 region has 11 residues. The DNA for the CDR3 is TGTGCCAGCAGCTTGGTCTCACCCCTCCACTTT. It codes for CASSLVSPLHF. Full variable domain (outside the CDR3, taken from reference TRBV5-8 and TRBJ1-6): EAGVTQSPTHLIKTRGQQATLRCSPISGHTSVYWYQQALGLGLQFLLWYDEGEERNRGNFPPRFSGRQFPNYSSELNVNALELEDSALYLCASSLVSPLHFGNGTRLTVT.

The chain employs TRBV2 and TRBJ2-7; D remains unclear. This CDR3 comprises 15 residues. The germline V and J ends were trimmed by 5 bases and 6 bases, with 20 bases remaining between them. CDR1 SNHLY and CDR2 FYNNEI come from the germline V gene. The CDR3 bases are TGTGCCAGCAGTCCCGGCCCGGGTTTTTTGGGCGAGCAGTACTTC. Protein: CASSPGPGFLGEQYF.

V and J are TRBV25-1 and TRBJ1-4; a possible D gene is TRBD1 (5 bases). This CDR3 has 14 amino acids. CDR1 MGHDK and CDR2 SYGVNS come from the germline V gene. V was cut by 3 bases and J by 4 bases, with 9 bases left in between. The DNA for the CDR3 is TGTGCCAGCAGTGACGGGACGGTTAATGAAAAACTGTTTTTT. Translated: CASSDGTVNEKLFF.

This chain joins TRBV5-4 and TRBJ2-3; D is perhaps TRBD2 (5 bases). Germline CDR1 reads SGHNT; CDR2 reads YYREEE (reference sequence). The ends were cut back, 4 bases at V and 2 bases at J, with 17 bases in the middle. The CDR3 runs to 16 residues. CDR3 in amino acids: CASSLQALGSTDTQYF. In nucleotides, the CDR3 is TGTGCCAGCAGCCTACAAGCACTAGGGTCCACAGATACGCAGTATTTT.

To note about this clone: Other DNA variants within this sample encode the same CDR3. The chain recombines TRBV4-1 with TRBJ2-7, with TRBD2 matching over 10 bases. Unmatched junction bases numbered 1, after V lost 1 base and J lost 1 base. The CDR3 contains 15 residues. Per germline, CDR1 MGHRA and CDR2 YSYEKL. CDR3 in amino acids: CASSQGLAGSYEQYF. The CDR3 bases are TGCGCCAGCAGCCAAGGACTAGCGGGTTCCTACGAGCAGTACTTC.

This chain links TRBV30 with TRBJ2-7; 7 bases align to TRBD2. Germline CDR1 and CDR2: GTSNPN and SVGIG (reference sequence). This CDR3 has 15 amino acids. Trimming at V came to 3 bases and at J to 3 bases, leaving 11 bases not matched to a gene. The CDR3 DNA reads TGTGCCTGGAGGAACGGGGGGATAGCCCACTACGAGCAGTACTTC. Protein product: CAWRNGGIAHYEQYF.

The chain uses TRBV5-1 and TRBJ2-5, with a tentative D call TRBD2 (5 bases). Trimming removed 4 bases from V and 3 bases from J, with 10 bases in between. Per the germline V gene, CDR1 is SGHRS and CDR2 is YFSETQ. This CDR3 region has 13 residues. CDR3 in amino acids: CASSPGVEETQYF. The DNA for the CDR3 is TGCGCCAGCAGCCCCGGGGTTGAAGAGACCCAGTACTTC.

The chain's CDR3 is CASSPMNRGKDSPLHF. The CDR3 DNA follows: TGTGCCAGCTCACCAATGAACAGGGGTAAGGATTCACCCCTCCACTTT. This chain joins TRBV18 and TRBJ1-6; 7 nucleotides align to TRBD1. CDR3 size: 16 residues. The J segment lost 8 bases and the V segment lost 2 bases, leaving 9 bases of the junction unmatched. Germline-derived CDR1 and CDR2 are KGHSH and LQKENI.

The genes are TRBV5-1 and TRBJ2-2; 7 positions agree with TRBD1. V gave up 0 bases and J gave up 7 bases; unmatched junction bases: 3. There are 14 residues in the CDR3. CDR1 SGHRS and CDR2 YFSETQ come from the germline V gene. In DNA, the CDR3 is TGCGCCAGCAGCTTGGGACAGGGAGTCGGGGAGCTGTTTTTT. Its protein is CASSLGQGVGELFF.

V and J are TRBV6-5 and TRBJ1-4; possible D gene TRBD1, 5 bases. The CDR3 sequence is 14 residues long. V gave up 6 bases and J gave up 0 bases, with 8 bases separating them. The germline CDR1 and CDR2 sequences are MNHEY and SVGAGI. The DNA for the CDR3 is TGTGCCAGCAGACAGACAGCAACTAATGAAAAACTGTTTTTT. As protein: CASRQTATNEKLFF.

The chain combines TRBV6-5 with TRBJ2-7; a possible D gene is TRBD2 (6 bases). CDR1 is MNHEY, CDR2 SVGAGI, per germline. With 2 bases removed from V and 2 bases from J, the gap between germline ends came to 13 bases. The CDR3 totals 15 residues. This CDR3 reads CASSYDAGRTYEQYF. As DNA, the CDR3 is TGTGCCAGCAGTTACGACGCAGGGAGGACCTACGAGCAGTACTTC.

As regards this clone: Additional DNA sequences in this sample encode the identical CDR3. J is TRBJ2-3 and V is TRBV7-6; D gene unclear. The CDR3 contains 14 residues. Germline CDR1 SGHVS, CDR2 FNYEAQ. The V gene lost 2 bases and the J gene lost 0 bases, with 6 bases spanning the gap. CDR3 amino acids: CASSLTGSTDTQYF. The CDR3 DNA reads as TGTGCCAGCAGCTTAACCGGAAGCACAGATACGCAGTATTTT.

The chain links TRBV18 to TRBJ1-2; D perhaps matches TRBD1 (6 bases). Germline CDR1 reads KGHSH; CDR2 reads LQKENI. The CDR3 length is 16 residues. Trimming removed 3 bases at V and 2 bases at J, with 16 bases between. This CDR3 is CASSPIVSGANYGYTF. CDR3 coding DNA: TGTGCCAGCTCACCCATAGTGTCAGGGGCCAACTATGGCTACACCTTC.

The chain combines TRBV7-2 with TRBJ1-4; 8 bases agree with TRBD1. The CDR3 extends over 16 amino acids. V was pared by 1 base and J by 3 bases, with 4 bases of the junction left unmatched. The germline V gene encodes CDR1 SGHTA and CDR2 FQGNSA. CDR3 nucleotides: TGTGCCAGCAGCTTAGGGCAGGGGGCGTCTAATGAAAAACTGTTTTTT. Translating gives CASSLGQGASNEKLFF.

CDR3 DNA sequence: TGCGCCAGCAGCCCCGTACAGGGAGCCTACGAGCAGTACTTC. Residues: CASSPVQGAYEQYF. The chain couples TRBV5-1 to TRBJ2-7; TRBD1 is a possible D gene (6 bases). V was cut by 4 bases and J by 2 bases, with 13 bases left in between. Germline V lookup: CDR1 SGHRS, CDR2 YFSETQ. The CDR3 is 14 residues long.

Concerning this clone: The same CDR3 also results from other DNA sequences found in this sample. The chain has TRBV5-1 and TRBJ2-5, with D unresolved. Trimming took 4 bases from V and 4 from J, leaving 8 bases between them. The V gene's germline CDR1 is SGHRS and CDR2 YFSETQ. This CDR3 is built from 12 residues. CDR3 sequence (DNA): TGCGCCAGCAGCCCACAAGGAGAGACCCAGTACTTC. It yields the protein CASSPQGETQYF.